A selection of T cell receptor beta chains follows, all from one sample in a study of blood T cell repertoires in COVID-19. Data came from immunoSEQ multiplex PCR; TCRdb stores just in-frame clones and leaves some out. The sample lists fewer than 250,000 clones; 92% were seen once. Sequenced sample: peripheral blood. The source of these receptors is a man aged 25 to 40 with acute or convalescent COVID-19. CDR3s include the opening cysteine and the closing phenylalanine or tryptophan. Fields, in order: clone size, V gene, J gene, D gene, CDR3 DNA, CDR3 protein. A D gene is named only where the DNA matches it firmly. Clone size, where shown, is once, few, many, or a class for clones that have expanded.

abundance: few
v_gene: TRBV5-1
j_gene: TRBJ2-7
d_gene: NA
CDR3nt: TGCGCCAGCAGCGGGACCACTAGCAAGAGCTCCTACGAGCAGTACTTC
CDR3aa: CASSGTTSKSSYEQYF

abundance: NA
v_gene: TRBV6-6
j_gene: TRBJ1-1
d_gene: NA
CDR3nt: TGTGCCAGCAGTTTATTCCAGGGTAACACTGAAGCTTTCTTT
CDR3aa: CASSLFQGNTEAFF

abundance: NA
v_gene: TRBV10-1
j_gene: TRBJ1-3
d_gene: TRBD1
CDR3nt: TGCGCCAGCAGTCCGGGACAGCACGCAGGAAACACCATATATTTT
CDR3aa: CASSPGQHAGNTIYF

abundance: once
v_gene: TRBV19
j_gene: TRBJ2-1
d_gene: TRBD2
CDR3nt: TGTGCCAGTAGTATACAGGCTAGCGGGGTCTCCTACAATGAGCAGTTCTTC
CDR3aa: CASSIQASGVSYNEQFF

abundance: NA
v_gene: TRBV30
j_gene: TRBJ1-1
d_gene: NA
CDR3nt: TGTGCCGGATTTGCAGGTTTGAACACTGAAGCTTTCTTT
CDR3aa: CAGFAGLNTEAFF

abundance: NA
v_gene: TRBV7-3
j_gene: TRBJ2-3
d_gene: TRBD2
CDR3nt: TGTGCCAGCAGCCGATTAGGACTAGCGGGAAACATAGATACGCAGTATTTT
CDR3aa: CASSRLGLAGNIDTQYF

abundance: NA
v_gene: TRBV18
j_gene: TRBJ2-5
d_gene: TRBD1
CDR3nt: TGTGCCAGCTCACCGGGACAGGGTGGCCAAGAGACCCAGTACTTC
CDR3aa: CASSPGQGGQETQYF

abundance: NA
v_gene: TRBV19
j_gene: TRBJ2-6
d_gene: TRBD1
CDR3nt: TGTGCCAGTAGGACAGGGGGATCTGGGGCCAACGTCCTGACTTTC
CDR3aa: CASRTGGSGANVLTF

abundance: once
v_gene: TRBV3-1/TRBV3-2
j_gene: TRBJ2-6
d_gene: NA
CDR3nt: TGTGCCAGCAGCCCCGGACAGACTGGGGCCAACGTCCTGACTTTC
CDR3aa: CASSPGQTGANVLTF

abundance: NA
v_gene: TRBV4-2
j_gene: TRBJ2-7
d_gene: TRBD2
CDR3nt: TGTGCCAGCAGCCATCCCCTAGCGGGGGGAGGCCACTACGAGCAGTACTTC
CDR3aa: CASSHPLAGGGHYEQYF

abundance: NA
v_gene: TRBV11-2
j_gene: TRBJ1-2
d_gene: TRBD1
CDR3nt: TGTGCCAGCAGCCAGACAGGGGAATATGGCTACACCTTC
CDR3aa: CASSQTGEYGYTF

abundance: once
v_gene: TRBV11-2
j_gene: TRBJ1-5
d_gene: TRBD1
CDR3nt: TGTGCCAGCAGCTTGGACAGGGGGCAGCCCCAGCATTTT
CDR3aa: CASSLDRGQPQHF

abundance: NA
v_gene: TRBV28
j_gene: TRBJ1-1
d_gene: NA
CDR3nt: TGTGCCAGCAGTTTTACAGTAGGCACTGAAGCTTTCTTT
CDR3aa: CASSFTVGTEAFF

abundance: NA
v_gene: TRBV19
j_gene: TRBJ2-1
d_gene: TRBD2
CDR3nt: TGTGCCAGTAGTATTAGAGCGGGGTGGTTTGGGGAGCAGTTCTTC
CDR3aa: CASSIRAGWFGEQFF

abundance: NA
v_gene: TRBV4-2
j_gene: TRBJ1-4
d_gene: TRBD1
CDR3nt: TGTGCCAGCAGCCCGGACAGGCATAATGAAAAACTGTTTTTT
CDR3aa: CASSPDRHNEKLFF

abundance: NA
v_gene: TRBV18
j_gene: TRBJ2-1
d_gene: TRBD2
CDR3nt: TGTGCCAGCTCACCTTTAGCGGGCCAACGGTACAATGAGCAGTTCTTC
CDR3aa: CASSPLAGQRYNEQFF

abundance: NA
v_gene: TRBV19
j_gene: TRBJ2-1
d_gene: TRBD2
CDR3nt: TGTGCCAGTTCTCTAGCGGGGGCTTACAATGAGCAGTTCTTC
CDR3aa: CASSLAGAYNEQFF

abundance: once
v_gene: TRBV5-4
j_gene: TRBJ1-1
d_gene: NA
CDR3nt: TGTGCCAGCAGCCTCGACAGGATGAACACTGAAGCTTTCTTT
CDR3aa: CASSLDRMNTEAFF

abundance: once
v_gene: TRBV27
j_gene: TRBJ2-7
d_gene: NA
CDR3nt: TGTGCCAGCAGCTTTGCAGGGGGGTTTGCCTACGAGCAGTACTTC
CDR3aa: CASSFAGGFAYEQYF

abundance: NA
v_gene: TRBV18
j_gene: TRBJ1-5
d_gene: NA
CDR3nt: TGTGCCAGCTCACCACCGGGTGCAGGGTCCAATCAGCCCCAGCATTTT
CDR3aa: CASSPPGAGSNQPQHF

abundance: NA
v_gene: TRBV4-2
j_gene: TRBJ2-7
d_gene: TRBD2
CDR3nt: TGTGCCAGCAGCCAAGCACTAGCGGGGGGATCCGAGCAGTACTTC
CDR3aa: CASSQALAGGSEQYF

abundance: NA
v_gene: TRBV6-1
j_gene: TRBJ1-3
d_gene: NA
CDR3nt: TGTGCCAGCAGTGAAGCGGTTGGGGGCTTTGCTGGAAACACCATATATTTT
CDR3aa: CASSEAVGGFAGNTIYF

abundance: NA
v_gene: TRBV5-1
j_gene: TRBJ2-3
d_gene: TRBD2
CDR3nt: TGCGCCAGCAGTGTTAGCGGGGGGGCCCCAGATACGCAGTATTTT
CDR3aa: CASSVSGGAPDTQYF

abundance: NA
v_gene: TRBV3-1/TRBV3-2
j_gene: TRBJ1-1
d_gene: TRBD1
CDR3nt: TGTGCCAGCAGGGGGACAGGGGGCACTGAAGCTTTCTTT
CDR3aa: CASRGTGGTEAFF

abundance: NA
v_gene: TRBV9
j_gene: TRBJ1-1
d_gene: TRBD1
CDR3nt: TGTGCCAGCAGCAGGGGGGACAGGGGCACTGAAGCTTTCTTT
CDR3aa: CASSRGDRGTEAFF

abundance: NA
v_gene: TRBV6-4
j_gene: TRBJ1-2
d_gene: TRBD1
CDR3nt: TGTGCCAGCAGAGGACAGGGAGACTATGGCTACACCTTC
CDR3aa: CASRGQGDYGYTF

abundance: NA
v_gene: TRBV6-4
j_gene: TRBJ2-5
d_gene: NA
CDR3nt: TGTGCCAGCAGTGAACCCGACTTTGTCGACTTC
CDR3aa: CASSEPDFVDF

abundance: NA
v_gene: TRBV4-2
j_gene: TRBJ2-1
d_gene: NA
CDR3nt: TGTGCCAGCAGCCAAGAAGAGGTGACGGGGAGCTCCTACAATGAGCAGTTCTTC
CDR3aa: CASSQEEVTGSSYNEQFF